This TCR beta chain appears in the sequencing data of a study of blood T cells in healthy people across ages. Then a second PCR, running roughly 7 to 11 cycles, was carried out with a sample-barcoded 5' primer and a J-beta primer mix. TCRdb re-analysed the 5' RACE reads in MiXCR, keeping a single row per CDR3 protein. Of 350,000 to 450,000 distinct CDR3 sequences in the sample, over 45% were seen once. The CDR3 is 14 amino acids. Trimming pared 6 bases from V and 2 bases from J, leaving 13 bases between. From germline, CDR1 is MDHEN and CDR2 SYDVKM. The sequence was collected from a man in his 60s in good health. Sequencing was done on a sample of blood. V is TRBV28 and J is TRBJ1-2, with D possibly TRBD1 on 5 matching bases. The CDR3 DNA reads as TGTGCCAGCAGCGGGACTTCGTTCAACTATGGCTACACCTTC. Its translation: CASSGTSFNYGYTF.